These T cell receptor beta chains were read from a single sample in a study of shared clonotypes between healthy human individuals. Generated by immunoSEQ multiplex PCR, the TCRdb table keeps only in-frame clones and is missing some. The table has about 2 million clones, roughly 94% seen once. The sample comprised naive CD4+ T cells sorted from blood. These TCRs come from a young man in good health. Each CDR3 is given with its conserved first and last residue. Fields, in order: clone size, D gene, J gene, V gene, CDR3 protein, CDR3 DNA. D genes are given only for firm matches. Rows may omit the clone size; those that give it use once, few, many or a size class.

abundance: .; d_gene: .; j_gene: TRBJ1-1; v_gene: TRBV18; CDR3aa: CASSPGSGFEAFF; CDR3nt: TGTGCCAGCTCACCTGGTTCTGGGTTTGAAGCTTTCTTT
abundance: .; d_gene: .; j_gene: TRBJ1-1; v_gene: TRBV6-1; CDR3aa: CASTSGTLGGAFF; CDR3nt: TGTGCCAGCACCTCCGGGACACTTGGTGGAGCTTTCTTT
abundance: .; d_gene: .; j_gene: TRBJ2-1; v_gene: TRBV5-1; CDR3aa: CASSLEGSGNEQFF; CDR3nt: TGCGCCAGCAGCTTGGAAGGGAGCGGGAATGAGCAGTTCTTC
abundance: .; d_gene: TRBD1; j_gene: TRBJ2-7; v_gene: TRBV10-3; CDR3aa: CAISGGPGTGMYEQYF; CDR3nt: TGTGCCATCAGTGGGGGCCCCGGGACAGGGATGTACGAGCAGTACTTC
abundance: .; d_gene: TRBD1; j_gene: TRBJ2-1; v_gene: TRBV7-6; CDR3aa: CASSWTGGNEQFF; CDR3nt: TGTGCCAGCAGCTGGACAGGGGGTAATGAGCAGTTCTTC
abundance: .; d_gene: .; j_gene: TRBJ2-7; v_gene: TRBV28; CDR3aa: CASGPSYEQYF; CDR3nt: TGTGCCAGCGGGCCTTCCTACGAGCAGTACTTC
abundance: once; d_gene: .; j_gene: TRBJ2-5; v_gene: TRBV4-3; CDR3aa: CASSQGPAGAQYF; CDR3nt: TGCGCCAGCAGCCAAGGCCCGGCTGGAGCCCAGTACTTC
abundance: .; d_gene: .; j_gene: TRBJ1-1; v_gene: TRBV20-1; CDR3aa: CSALLEGEAFF; CDR3nt: TGCAGTGCTCTCCTCGAAGGCGAAGCTTTCTTT
abundance: .; d_gene: TRBD1; j_gene: TRBJ1-2; v_gene: TRBV6-5; CDR3aa: CASSGTGGYGDGYTF; CDR3nt: TGTGCCAGCAGTGGGACAGGGGGTTATGGCGATGGCTACACCTTC
abundance: .; d_gene: .; j_gene: TRBJ2-5; v_gene: TRBV13; CDR3aa: CASSAGTLLGTQYF; CDR3nt: TGTGCCAGCAGCGCCGGGACTCTCCTTGGGACCCAGTACTTC
abundance: .; d_gene: TRBD1; j_gene: TRBJ2-5; v_gene: TRBV28; CDR3aa: CASSPQGEWETQYF; CDR3nt: TGTGCCAGCAGTCCTCAGGGGGAGTGGGAGACCCAGTACTTC
abundance: .; d_gene: TRBD2; j_gene: TRBJ2-1; v_gene: TRBV4-3; CDR3aa: CASSQSELAGGEQFF; CDR3nt: TGCGCCAGCAGCCAATCGGAACTAGCGGGAGGTGAGCAGTTCTTC
abundance: .; d_gene: TRBD2; j_gene: TRBJ2-7; v_gene: TRBV5-1; CDR3aa: CASSSSAGGPSSYEQYF; CDR3nt: TGCGCCAGCAGCTCCTCAGCGGGAGGGCCCTCTTCCTACGAGCAGTACTTC
abundance: once; d_gene: TRBD1; j_gene: TRBJ1-1; v_gene: TRBV5-1; CDR3aa: CASSIRQGARSTEAFF; CDR3nt: TGCGCCAGCAGCATTCGACAGGGGGCGCGGTCCACTGAAGCTTTCTTT
abundance: .; d_gene: TRBD1; j_gene: TRBJ1-2; v_gene: TRBV7-9; CDR3aa: CASSLQGENYGYTF; CDR3nt: TGTGCCAGCAGCTTGCAGGGGGAAAACTATGGCTACACCTTC
abundance: .; d_gene: TRBD2; j_gene: TRBJ2-1; v_gene: TRBV7-9; CDR3aa: CASIPLGTSGRKGNEQFF; CDR3nt: TGTGCCAGCATCCCCCTCGGGACTAGCGGGAGGAAGGGCAATGAGCAGTTCTTC
abundance: .; d_gene: TRBD1; j_gene: TRBJ2-7; v_gene: TRBV7-2; CDR3aa: CASSSQGAGEQYF; CDR3nt: TGTGCCAGCAGCTCACAGGGGGCTGGAGAGCAGTACTTC
abundance: .; d_gene: .; j_gene: TRBJ1-5; v_gene: TRBV7-3; CDR3aa: CASSLTFSQPQHF; CDR3nt: TGTGCCAGCAGCTTAACGTTTAGTCAGCCCCAGCATTTT
abundance: .; d_gene: TRBD1; j_gene: TRBJ1-2; v_gene: TRBV18; CDR3aa: CASSQDRGVHGYTF; CDR3nt: TGTGCCAGCTCACAAGACAGGGGCGTCCATGGCTACACCTTC
abundance: .; d_gene: .; j_gene: TRBJ2-3; v_gene: TRBV12-5; CDR3aa: CASGFRRGAVDTQYF; CDR3nt: TGTGCTAGTGGTTTTCGGCGAGGGGCGGTAGATACGCAGTATTTT
abundance: once; d_gene: TRBD1; j_gene: TRBJ2-7; v_gene: TRBV9; CDR3aa: CASSAGQGPYEQYF; CDR3nt: TGTGCCAGCAGCGCCGGACAGGGCCCCTACGAGCAGTACTTC
abundance: .; d_gene: .; j_gene: TRBJ2-7; v_gene: TRBV30; CDR3aa: CAWGDMASSYEQYF; CDR3nt: TGTGCCTGGGGGGATATGGCGTCCTCCTACGAGCAGTACTTC
abundance: .; d_gene: .; j_gene: TRBJ1-2; v_gene: TRBV6-6; CDR3aa: CASSYTTLGYTF; CDR3nt: TGTGCCAGCAGTTATACGACTTTAGGCTACACCTTC
abundance: .; d_gene: .; j_gene: TRBJ2-7; v_gene: TRBV6-6; CDR3aa: CASSYWPYEQYF; CDR3nt: TGTGCCAGCAGTTATTGGCCTTACGAGCAGTACTTC
abundance: .; d_gene: TRBD1; j_gene: TRBJ1-3; v_gene: TRBV9; CDR3aa: CASSVGHRGPGNTIYF; CDR3nt: TGTGCCAGCAGCGTGGGGCACAGGGGGCCTGGAAACACCATATATTTT
abundance: .; d_gene: .; j_gene: TRBJ2-5; v_gene: TRBV10-2; CDR3aa: CASTGQQKETQYF; CDR3nt: TGCGCCAGCACCGGACAGCAAAAAGAGACCCAGTACTTC
abundance: .; d_gene: TRBD1; j_gene: TRBJ2-2; v_gene: TRBV25-1; CDR3aa: CASSSEKKQGVTGELFF; CDR3nt: TGTGCCAGCAGTAGCGAGAAAAAACAGGGGGTCACCGGGGAGCTGTTTTTT
abundance: .; d_gene: .; j_gene: TRBJ1-2; v_gene: TRBV29-1; CDR3aa: CSVGSPYGYTF; CDR3nt: TGCAGCGTTGGATCCCCCTATGGCTACACCTTC
abundance: once; d_gene: .; j_gene: TRBJ2-5; v_gene: TRBV7-7; CDR3aa: CASSPGLPQETQYF; CDR3nt: TGTGCTAGCAGCCCAGGACTACCCCAAGAGACCCAGTACTTC
abundance: .; d_gene: .; j_gene: TRBJ2-3; v_gene: TRBV29-1; CDR3aa: CSASRGDTQYF; CDR3nt: TGCAGCGCATCTAGAGGAGATACGCAGTATTTT
abundance: .; d_gene: TRBD1; j_gene: TRBJ1-1; v_gene: TRBV5-6; CDR3aa: CASSRQGAKSDTEAFF; CDR3nt: TGTGCCAGCAGCCGACAGGGGGCGAAATCCGACACTGAAGCTTTCTTT
abundance: .; d_gene: TRBD2; j_gene: TRBJ2-7; v_gene: TRBV7-6; CDR3aa: CASSPGTSGTGGEQYF; CDR3nt: TGTGCCAGCAGCCCAGGGACTAGCGGGACAGGGGGCGAGCAGTACTTC
abundance: .; d_gene: TRBD2; j_gene: TRBJ2-3; v_gene: TRBV10-3; CDR3aa: CAISGESSGGHTQYF; CDR3nt: TGTGCCATCAGTGGGGAGTCTAGCGGGGGCCATACGCAGTATTTT
abundance: .; d_gene: TRBD1; j_gene: TRBJ2-2; v_gene: TRBV5-4; CDR3aa: CASSLAGQGVSGELFF; CDR3nt: TGTGCCAGCAGCTTGGCGGGACAGGGGGTGTCAGGGGAGCTGTTTTTT
abundance: .; d_gene: .; j_gene: TRBJ1-2; v_gene: TRBV13; CDR3aa: CASSLPGLYGYTF; CDR3nt: TGTGCCAGCAGCTTACCAGGCCTATATGGCTACACCTTC
abundance: .; d_gene: .; j_gene: TRBJ2-2; v_gene: TRBV5-6; CDR3aa: CASSLYPDTGELFF; CDR3nt: TGTGCCAGCAGCTTGTACCCTGACACCGGGGAGCTGTTTTTT
abundance: .; d_gene: TRBD1; j_gene: TRBJ1-4; v_gene: TRBV2; CDR3aa: CASIEYRGLNEKLFF; CDR3nt: TGTGCCAGCATCGAGTACAGGGGGCTGAATGAAAAACTGTTTTTT
abundance: .; d_gene: TRBD1; j_gene: TRBJ1-1; v_gene: TRBV25-1; CDR3aa: CASTLGDRATEAFF; CDR3nt: TGTGCCAGCACCCTAGGGGACAGGGCCACTGAAGCTTTCTTT
abundance: .; d_gene: .; j_gene: TRBJ2-7; v_gene: TRBV5-4; CDR3aa: CASSLAMSDYEQYF; CDR3nt: TGTGCCAGCAGCTTGGCCATGAGTGACTACGAGCAGTACTTC
abundance: .; d_gene: .; j_gene: TRBJ1-1; v_gene: TRBV10-2; CDR3aa: CASSEYGTEAFF; CDR3nt: TGCGCCAGCAGCGAGTATGGGACTGAAGCTTTCTTT
abundance: .; d_gene: .; j_gene: TRBJ2-3; v_gene: TRBV10-3; CDR3aa: CAISDGGTDTQYF; CDR3nt: TGTGCCATCAGTGATGGGGGCACAGATACGCAGTATTTT